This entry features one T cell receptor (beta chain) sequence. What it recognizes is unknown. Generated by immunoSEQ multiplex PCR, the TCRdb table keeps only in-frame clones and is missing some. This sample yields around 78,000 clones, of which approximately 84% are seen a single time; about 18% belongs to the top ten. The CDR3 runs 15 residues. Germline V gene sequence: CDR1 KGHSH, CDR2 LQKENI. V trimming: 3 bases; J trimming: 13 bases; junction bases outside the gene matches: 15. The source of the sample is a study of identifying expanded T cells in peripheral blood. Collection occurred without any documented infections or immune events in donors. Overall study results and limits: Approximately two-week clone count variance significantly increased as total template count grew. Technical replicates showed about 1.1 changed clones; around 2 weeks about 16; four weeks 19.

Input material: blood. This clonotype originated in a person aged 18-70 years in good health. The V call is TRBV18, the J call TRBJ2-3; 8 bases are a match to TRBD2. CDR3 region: CASSPPALAGRGEYF. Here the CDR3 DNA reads TGTGCCAGCTCACCTCCCGCGCTAGCGGGTAGGGGGGAGTATTTT.